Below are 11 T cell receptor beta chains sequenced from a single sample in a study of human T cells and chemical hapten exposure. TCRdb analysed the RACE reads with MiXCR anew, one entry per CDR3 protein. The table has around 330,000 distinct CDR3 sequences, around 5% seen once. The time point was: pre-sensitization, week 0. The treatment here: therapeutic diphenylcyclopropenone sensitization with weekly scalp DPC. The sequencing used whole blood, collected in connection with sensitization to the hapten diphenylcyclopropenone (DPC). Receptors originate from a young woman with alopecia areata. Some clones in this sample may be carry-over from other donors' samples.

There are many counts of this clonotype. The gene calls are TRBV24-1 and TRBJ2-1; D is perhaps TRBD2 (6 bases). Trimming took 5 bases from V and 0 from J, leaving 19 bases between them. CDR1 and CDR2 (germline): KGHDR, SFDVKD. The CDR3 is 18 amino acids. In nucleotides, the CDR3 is TGTGCCACCAGTGGGGACTCGGGGCAGCTTCCCTCCTACAATGAGCAGTTCTTC. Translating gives CATSGDSGQLPSYNEQFF.

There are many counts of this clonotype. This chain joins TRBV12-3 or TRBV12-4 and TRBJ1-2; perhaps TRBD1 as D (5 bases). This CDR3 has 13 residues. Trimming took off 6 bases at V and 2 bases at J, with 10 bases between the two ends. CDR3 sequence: CASRPDSNYGYTF. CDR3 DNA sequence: TGTGCCAGCAGACCAGACAGCAACTATGGCTACACCTTC.

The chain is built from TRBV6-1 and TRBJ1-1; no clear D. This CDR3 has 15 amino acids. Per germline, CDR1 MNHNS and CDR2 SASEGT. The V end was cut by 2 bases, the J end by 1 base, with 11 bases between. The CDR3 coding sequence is TGTGCCAGCAGTGAAAAGTTGACTAGGAACACTGAAGCTTTCTTT. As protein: CASSEKLTRNTEAFF.

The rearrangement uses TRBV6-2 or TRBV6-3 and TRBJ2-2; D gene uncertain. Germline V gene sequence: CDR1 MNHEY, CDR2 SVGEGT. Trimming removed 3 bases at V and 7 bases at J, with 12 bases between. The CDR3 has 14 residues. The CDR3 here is CASSYLITNGELFF. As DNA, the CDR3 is TGTGCCAGCAGTTATCTTATAACGAACGGGGAGCTGTTTTTT.

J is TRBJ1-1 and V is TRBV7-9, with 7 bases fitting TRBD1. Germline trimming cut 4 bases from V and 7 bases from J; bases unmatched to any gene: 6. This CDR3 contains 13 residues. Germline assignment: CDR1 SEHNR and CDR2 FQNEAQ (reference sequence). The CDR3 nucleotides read TGTGCCAGCAGCTCGAGACAGGGCAGTGAAGCTTTCTTT. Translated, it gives CASSSRQGSEAFF.

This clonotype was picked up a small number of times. CDR3 in amino acids: CASSLGGVQYF. The CDR3 DNA follows: TGCGCCAGCAGCTTGGGTGGAGTCCAGTACTTC. The chain uses TRBV5-1 and TRBJ2-5, with unresolved D. There are 11 residues in the CDR3. The germline V gene has CDR1 SGHRS and CDR2 YFSETQ. The germline V and J ends were trimmed by 0 bases and 10 bases, with 7 bases remaining between them.

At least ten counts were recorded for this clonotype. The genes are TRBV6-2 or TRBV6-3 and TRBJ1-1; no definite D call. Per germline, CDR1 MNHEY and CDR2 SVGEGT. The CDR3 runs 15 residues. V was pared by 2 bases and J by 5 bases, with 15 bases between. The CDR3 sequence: CASSYPTLTETEAFF. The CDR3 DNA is TGTGCCAGCAGTTACCCGACCCTCACGGAGACTGAAGCTTTCTTT.

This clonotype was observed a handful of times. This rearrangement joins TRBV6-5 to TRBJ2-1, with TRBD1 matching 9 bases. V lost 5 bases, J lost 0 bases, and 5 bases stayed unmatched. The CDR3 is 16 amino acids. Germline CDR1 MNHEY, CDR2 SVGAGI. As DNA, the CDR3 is TGTGCCAGCAGTCCGGGGGGACAGGGCTCCTACAATGAGCAGTTCTTC. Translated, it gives CASSPGGQGSYNEQFF.

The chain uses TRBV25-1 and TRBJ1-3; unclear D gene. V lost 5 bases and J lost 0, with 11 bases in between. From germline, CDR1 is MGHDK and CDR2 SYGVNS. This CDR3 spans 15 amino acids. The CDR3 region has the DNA TGTGCCAGCAGTTGGCAGAAGAGCTCTGGAAACACCATATATTTT. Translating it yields CASSWQKSSGNTIYF.

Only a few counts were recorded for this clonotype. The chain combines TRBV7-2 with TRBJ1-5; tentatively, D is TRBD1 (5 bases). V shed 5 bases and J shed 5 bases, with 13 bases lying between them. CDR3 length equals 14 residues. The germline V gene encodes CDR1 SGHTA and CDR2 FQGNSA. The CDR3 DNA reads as TGTGCCAGCAGCGTCGCAGGGATGGATCAGCCCCAGCATTTT. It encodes CASSVAGMDQPQHF.

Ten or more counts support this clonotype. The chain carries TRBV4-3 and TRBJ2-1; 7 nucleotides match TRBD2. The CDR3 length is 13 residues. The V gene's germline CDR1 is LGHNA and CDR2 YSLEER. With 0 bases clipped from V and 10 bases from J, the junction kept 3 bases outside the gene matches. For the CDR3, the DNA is TGCGCCAGCAGCCAAGAAATGCGGGGGGAGCAGTTCTTC. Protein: CASSQEMRGEQFF.